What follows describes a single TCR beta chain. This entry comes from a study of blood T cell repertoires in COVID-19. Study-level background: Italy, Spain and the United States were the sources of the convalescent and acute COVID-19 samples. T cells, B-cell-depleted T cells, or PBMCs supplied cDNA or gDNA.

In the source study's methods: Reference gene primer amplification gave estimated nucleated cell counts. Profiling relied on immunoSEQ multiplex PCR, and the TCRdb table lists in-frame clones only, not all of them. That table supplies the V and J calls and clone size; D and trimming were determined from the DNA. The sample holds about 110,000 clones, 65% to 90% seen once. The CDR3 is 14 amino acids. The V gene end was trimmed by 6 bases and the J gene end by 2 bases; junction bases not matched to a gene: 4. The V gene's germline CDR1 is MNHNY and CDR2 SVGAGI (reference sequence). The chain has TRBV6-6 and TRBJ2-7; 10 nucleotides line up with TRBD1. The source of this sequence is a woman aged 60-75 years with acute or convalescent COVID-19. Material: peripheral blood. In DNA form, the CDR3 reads TGTGCCAGCAGGACGACAGGGGGCGCCTACGAGCAGTACTTC. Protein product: CASRTTGGAYEQYF.